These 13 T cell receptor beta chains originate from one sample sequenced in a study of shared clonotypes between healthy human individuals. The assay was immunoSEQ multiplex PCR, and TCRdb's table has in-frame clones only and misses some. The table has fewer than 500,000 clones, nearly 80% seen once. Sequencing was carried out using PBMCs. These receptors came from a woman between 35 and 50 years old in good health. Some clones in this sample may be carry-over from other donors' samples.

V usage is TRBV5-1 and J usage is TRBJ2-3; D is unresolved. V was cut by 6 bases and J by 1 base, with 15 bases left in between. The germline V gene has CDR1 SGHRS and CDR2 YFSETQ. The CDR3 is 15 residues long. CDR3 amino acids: CASKSRGGGTDTQYF. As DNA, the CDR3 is TGCGCCAGCAAATCCCGCGGCGGTGGCACAGATACGCAGTATTTT.

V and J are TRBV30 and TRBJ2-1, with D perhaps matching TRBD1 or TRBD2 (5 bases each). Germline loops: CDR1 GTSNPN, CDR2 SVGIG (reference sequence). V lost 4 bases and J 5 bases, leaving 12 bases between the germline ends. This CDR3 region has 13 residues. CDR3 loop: CAWTPGRHNEQFF. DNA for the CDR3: TGTGCCTGGACGCCGGGGCGCCACAATGAGCAGTTCTTC.

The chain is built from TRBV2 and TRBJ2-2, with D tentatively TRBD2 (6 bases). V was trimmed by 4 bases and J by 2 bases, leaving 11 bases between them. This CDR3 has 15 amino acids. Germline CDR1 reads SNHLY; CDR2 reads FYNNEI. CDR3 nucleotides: TGTGCCAGCAGTGGAGGCGGGACTAACACCGGGGAGCTGTTTTTT. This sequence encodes CASSGGGTNTGELFF.

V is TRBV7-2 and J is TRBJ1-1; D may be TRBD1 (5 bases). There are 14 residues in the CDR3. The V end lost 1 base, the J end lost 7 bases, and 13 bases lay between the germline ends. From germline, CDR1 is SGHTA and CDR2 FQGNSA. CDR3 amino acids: CASSLGPQGVEAFF. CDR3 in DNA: TGTGCCAGCAGCTTAGGCCCCCAGGGCGTTGAAGCTTTCTTT.

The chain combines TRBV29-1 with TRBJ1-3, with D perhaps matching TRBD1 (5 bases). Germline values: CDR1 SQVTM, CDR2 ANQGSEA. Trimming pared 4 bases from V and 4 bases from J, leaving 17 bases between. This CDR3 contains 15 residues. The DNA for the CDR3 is TGCAGCGTTGCGAGCGGGGCAGGAGGGGGAAACACCATATATTTT. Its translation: CSVASGAGGGNTIYF.

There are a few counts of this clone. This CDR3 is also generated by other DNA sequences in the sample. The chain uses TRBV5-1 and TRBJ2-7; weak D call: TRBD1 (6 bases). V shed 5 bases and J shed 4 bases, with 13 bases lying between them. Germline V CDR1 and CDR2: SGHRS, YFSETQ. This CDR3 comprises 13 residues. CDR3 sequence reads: CASRVGGAYEQYF. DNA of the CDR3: TGCGCCAGCAGGGTTGGGGGCGCGTACGAGCAGTACTTC.

The CDR3 region is CASSATSGSFGEQYF. CDR3 DNA sequence: TGTGCCAGCAGCGCGACTAGCGGGAGTTTTGGCGAGCAGTACTTC. The J gene is TRBJ2-7, the V gene TRBV11-1; 12 nucleotides agree with TRBD2. This CDR3 has 15 amino acids. The V segment lost 5 bases and the J segment 6 bases; nucleotides outside the gene matches: 8. Germline CDR1 is SGHAT and CDR2 is FQDESV (reference sequence).

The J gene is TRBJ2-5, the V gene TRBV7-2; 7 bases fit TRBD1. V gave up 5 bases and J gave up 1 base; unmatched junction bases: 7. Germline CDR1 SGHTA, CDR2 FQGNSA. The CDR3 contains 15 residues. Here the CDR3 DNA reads TGTGCCAGCAGCCTAGGGACAGCCCTCCAAGAGACCCAGTACTTC. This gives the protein CASSLGTALQETQYF.

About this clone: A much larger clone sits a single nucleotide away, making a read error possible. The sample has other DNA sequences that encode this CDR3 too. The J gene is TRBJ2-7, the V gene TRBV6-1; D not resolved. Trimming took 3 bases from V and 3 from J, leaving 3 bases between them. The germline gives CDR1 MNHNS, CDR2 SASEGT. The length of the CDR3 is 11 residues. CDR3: CASSDLYEQYF. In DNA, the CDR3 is TGTGCCAGCAGTGACCTCTACGAGCAGTACTTC.

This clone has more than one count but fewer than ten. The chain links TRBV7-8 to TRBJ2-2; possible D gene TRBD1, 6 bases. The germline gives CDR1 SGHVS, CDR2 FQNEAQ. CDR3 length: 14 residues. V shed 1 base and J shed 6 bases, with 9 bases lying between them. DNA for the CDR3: TGTGCCAGCAGCTTAGACAGGGTTGCCGGGGAGCTGTTTTTT. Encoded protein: CASSLDRVAGELFF.

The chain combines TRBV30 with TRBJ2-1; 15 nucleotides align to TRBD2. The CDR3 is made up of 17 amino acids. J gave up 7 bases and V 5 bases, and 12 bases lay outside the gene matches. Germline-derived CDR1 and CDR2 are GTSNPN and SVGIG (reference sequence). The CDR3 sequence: CAWVGLAGGIAPNEQFF. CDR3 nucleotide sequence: TGTGCCTGGGTGGGACTAGCGGGAGGAATCGCCCCTAATGAGCAGTTCTTC.

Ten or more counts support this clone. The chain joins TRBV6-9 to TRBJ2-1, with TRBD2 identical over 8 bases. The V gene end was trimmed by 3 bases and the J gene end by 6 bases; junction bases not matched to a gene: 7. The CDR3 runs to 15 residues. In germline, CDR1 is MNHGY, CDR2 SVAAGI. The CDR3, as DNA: TGTGCCAGCAGTTACAGGCGGGAGGTTCCCAATGAGCAGTTCTTC. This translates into CASSYRREVPNEQFF.

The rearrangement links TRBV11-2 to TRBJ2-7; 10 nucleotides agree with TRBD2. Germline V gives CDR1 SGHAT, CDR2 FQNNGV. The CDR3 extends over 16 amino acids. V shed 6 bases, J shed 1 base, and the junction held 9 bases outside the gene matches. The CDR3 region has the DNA TGTGCCAGCAGATATGGGCTAGCGGGGGCTTCCTACGAGCAGTACTTC. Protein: CASRYGLAGASYEQYF.